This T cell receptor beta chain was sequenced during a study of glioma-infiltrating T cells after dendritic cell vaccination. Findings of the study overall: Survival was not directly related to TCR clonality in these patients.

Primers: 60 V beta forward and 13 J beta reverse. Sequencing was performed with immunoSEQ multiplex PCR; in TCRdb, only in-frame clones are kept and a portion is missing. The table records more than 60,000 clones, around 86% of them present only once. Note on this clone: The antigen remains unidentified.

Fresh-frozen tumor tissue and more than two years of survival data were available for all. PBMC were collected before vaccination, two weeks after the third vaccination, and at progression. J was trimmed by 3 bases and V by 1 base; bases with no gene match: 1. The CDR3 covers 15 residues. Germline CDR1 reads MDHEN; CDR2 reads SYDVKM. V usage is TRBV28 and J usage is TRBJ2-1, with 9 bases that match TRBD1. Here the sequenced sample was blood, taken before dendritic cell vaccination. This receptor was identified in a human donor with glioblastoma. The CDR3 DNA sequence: TGTGCCAGCAGTTTATACAGGGGGCTCTACAATGAGCAGTTCTTC. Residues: CASSLYRGLYNEQFF. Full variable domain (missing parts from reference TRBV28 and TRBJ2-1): DVKVTQSSRYLVKRTGEKVFLECVQDMDHENMFWYRQDPGLGLRLIYFSYDVKMKEKGDIPEGYSVSREKKERFSLILESASTNQTSMYLCASSLYRGLYNEQFFGPGTRLTVL.